The 21 T cell receptor beta chains below all came from one sample that was sequenced in a study of T cell responses to AZD1222 COVID-19 vaccine. Here immunoSEQ multiplex PCR was the method, and the copy in TCRdb shows in-frame clones only, minus some. The table shows under 150,000 clones, with about nine tenths occurring only once. The sequencing here drew on peripheral blood, taken 28 days after the second AZD1222 dose. The receptors were gathered from an adult who received the AZD1222 COVID-19 vaccine.

The chain combines TRBV6-2 or TRBV6-3 with TRBJ1-2; 8 bases map to TRBD1. Unmatched junction bases numbered 3, after V lost 2 bases and J lost 4 bases. The CDR3 runs 14 residues. Germline V gives CDR1 MNHEY, CDR2 SVGEGT. CDR3 protein: CASSYGTGLYGYTF. CDR3 nucleotides: TGTGCCAGCAGTTACGGGACAGGCCTCTATGGCTACACCTTC.

The chain employs TRBV6-5 and TRBJ2-1; TRBD2 matches 7 bases. Germline V gene lookup returns CDR1 MNHEY and CDR2 SVGAGI. CDR3 length: 13 residues. V dropped 8 bases and J dropped 3; count of bases not matched to a gene: 4. The CDR3 is CASLASGYNEQFF. The CDR3 DNA reads TGTGCCAGCTTGGCTAGCGGCTACAATGAGCAGTTCTTC.

In its sample, this clone was seen once. This chain connects TRBV19 to TRBJ1-2; 7 nucleotides align to TRBD1. Looked up from germline, CDR1 is LNHDA and CDR2 is SQIVND (reference sequence). After removal of 3 bases from V and 8 bases from J, the junction contained 6 bases not matched to a gene. This CDR3 is 13 amino acids long. The DNA of the CDR3 is TGTGCCAGTAGTATGACAGGGTCGGGCGGCTACACCTTC. This sequence encodes CASSMTGSGGYTF.

This clone was detected a few times. The rearrangement links TRBV5-4 to TRBJ1-1; 7 positions match TRBD1. The junction had 5 bases not matched to a gene; V was cut back by 0 bases and J by 0 bases. The CDR3 runs 16 residues. The germline CDR1 and CDR2 sequences are SGHNT and YYREEE (reference sequence). The CDR3 nucleotides read TGTGCCAGCAGCTTGGCCTTGGACAGGCTGAACACTGAAGCTTTCTTT. This sequence encodes CASSLALDRLNTEAFF.

The chain joins TRBV7-9 to TRBJ1-1; D may be TRBD1 (5 bases). The CDR3 has 14 residues. V dropped 5 bases and J dropped 0 bases, with 10 bases sitting between them. Germline V lookup: CDR1 SEHNR, CDR2 FQNEAQ (reference sequence). The CDR3 nucleotides are TGTGCCAGCAGCCCACGGGACTTGAACACTGAAGCTTTCTTT. The encoded protein is CASSPRDLNTEAFF.

This clone was observed a few times. The J gene is TRBJ1-2, the V gene TRBV30; no firm D call. V was pared by 2 bases and J by 4 bases, with 20 bases between. The CDR3 length is 16 residues. Germline V CDR1 and CDR2: GTSNPN, SVGIG (reference sequence). The CDR3 coding sequence is TGTGCCTGGAGTACTTCCCAATTGGACGTACGCTATGGCTACACCTTC. Amino acids: CAWSTSQLDVRYGYTF.

V usage is TRBV6-5 and J usage is TRBJ2-7, with TRBD1 matching 7 bases. Germline CDR1 is MNHEY and CDR2 is SVGAGI. The CDR3 runs to 13 residues. With V trimmed by 6 bases and J by 5 bases, 7 bases remained unmatched. This CDR3 is CASRPDRLDEQYF. The CDR3 nucleotides are TGTGCCAGCAGGCCGGACAGGCTTGACGAGCAGTACTTC.

This clone has a single count. The chain combines TRBV20-1 with TRBJ1-6, with 8 bases that match TRBD1. Germline V gives CDR1 DFQATT, CDR2 SNEGSKA (reference sequence). The CDR3 covers 13 residues. The V gene end was trimmed by 3 bases and the J gene end by 9 bases; junction bases not matched to a gene: 4. The CDR3 loop is CSASGQGSSPLHF. The CDR3 DNA reads TGCAGTGCTAGTGGACAGGGCAGTTCACCCCTCCACTTT.

This sequence joins TRBV19 and TRBJ1-6; D is unresolved. The V end lost 2 bases, the J end lost 9 bases, and 14 bases lay between the germline ends. Germline V lookup: CDR1 LNHDA, CDR2 SQIVND (reference sequence). This CDR3 is 15 amino acids long. The CDR3 coding sequence is TGTGCCAGTAGTATAACAGAAGAAGTAAGTTCACCCCTCCACTTT. This encodes CASSITEEVSSPLHF. The entire variable domain, with the rest obtained from reference TRBV19 and TRBJ1-6, is as follows: DGGITQSPKYLFRKEGQNVTLSCEQNLNHDAMYWYRQDPGQGLRLIYYSQIVNDFQKGDIAEGYSVSREKKESFPLTVTSAQKNPTAFYLCASSITEEVSSPLHFGNGTRLTVT.

Remarks on this clone: The same CDR3 can be traced to other DNA sequences in this sample. V usage is TRBV28 and J usage is TRBJ1-5; D is ambiguous. The germline V and J ends were trimmed by 4 bases and 4 bases, with 5 bases remaining between them. Germline-derived CDR1 and CDR2 are MDHEN and SYDVKM. The CDR3 loop spans 12 amino acids. The CDR3 coding sequence is TGTGCCAGCAGTTGGGGTAATCAGCCCCAGCATTTT. Protein sequence: CASSWGNQPQHF.

This chain connects TRBV6-4 to TRBJ2-7; no definite D call. Germline CDR1 and CDR2: MRHNA and SNTAGT. The V gene lost 4 bases and the J gene lost 0 bases, with 19 bases spanning the gap. The CDR3 sequence is 17 residues long. The CDR3 loop reads CASSAPVDRIPSYEQYF. The CDR3 DNA follows: TGTGCCAGCAGTGCCCCCGTGGACCGTATACCCTCCTACGAGCAGTACTTC.

This chain uses TRBV10-2 with TRBJ1-4; tentatively, D is TRBD1 (5 bases). The CDR3 consists of 13 residues. Germline lookup yields CDR1 WSHSY and CDR2 SAAADI. The V gene lost 2 bases and the J gene lost 10 bases, with 11 bases spanning the gap. DNA for the CDR3: TGCGCCAGCAGTGAGGGGGGTTCAGGAAAACTGTTTTTT. Translating it yields CASSEGGSGKLFF.

The J gene is TRBJ2-1, the V gene TRBV5-1; 15 bases are shared with TRBD2. V was pared by 1 base and J by 10 bases, with 9 bases of the junction left unmatched. Germline assignment: CDR1 SGHRS and CDR2 YFSETQ. This CDR3 spans 17 amino acids. CDR3 in DNA: TGCGCCAGCAGCTTGTCTGGACTAGCGGGAGGGAGAGGGGAGCAGTTCTTC. Translating it yields CASSLSGLAGGRGEQFF.

The chain carries TRBV5-1 and TRBJ1-5, with D possibly TRBD1 on 5 matching bases. CDR1 SGHRS and CDR2 YFSETQ come from the germline V gene. This CDR3 spans 13 amino acids. Trimming took off 1 base at V and 9 bases at J, with 11 bases between the two ends. The CDR3: CASSLNGAGPQHF. Written as DNA, the CDR3 is TGCGCCAGCAGCTTGAACGGGGCAGGGCCCCAGCATTTT.

The chain couples TRBV12-5 to TRBJ1-5, with 7 bases lining up with TRBD1. The junction had 3 bases not matched to a gene; V was cut back by 4 bases and J by 6 bases. Germline CDR1 is LGHNT and CDR2 is FRNRAP. The CDR3 is 13 amino acids. The CDR3: CASGSDRFQPQHF. For the CDR3, the DNA is TGTGCTAGTGGTTCGGACAGGTTTCAGCCCCAGCATTTT.

The rearrangement joins TRBV11-2 to TRBJ1-2; the D is unclear. The CDR3 extends over 12 amino acids. V lost 0 bases to trimming and J lost 8 bases, with 7 bases between them. Germline CDR1 and CDR2: SGHAT and FQNNGV. CDR3 amino acids: CASSLEVGGYTF. The DNA for the CDR3 is TGTGCCAGCAGCTTAGAGGTTGGGGGCTACACCTTC.

CDR3 region: CASSPVAGDSYEQYV. The CDR3 DNA sequence: TGTGCCAGCTCACCAGTAGCGGGGGACTCCTACGAGCAGTACGTC. The rearrangement joins TRBV18 to TRBJ2-7; 9 bases agree with TRBD2. This CDR3 spans 15 amino acids. V shed 2 bases, J shed 0 bases, and the junction held 2 bases outside the gene matches. The germline CDR1 and CDR2 sequences are KGHSH and LQKENI.

V and J are TRBV7-2 and TRBJ2-2; a weak D match, TRBD2 (7 bases). CDR1 is SGHTA and CDR2 is FQGNSA in the germline V gene. V dropped 5 bases and J dropped 8 bases, with 21 bases sitting between them. CDR3 size: 16 residues. The DNA of the CDR3 is TGTGCCAGCAGCCCCCAGGGGCTAGCGGCTGGAGGGGAGCTGTTTTTT. Encoded protein: CASSPQGLAAGGELFF. Looking up the rest from reference TRBV7-2 and TRBJ2-2 gives the full variable domain: GAGVSQSPSNKVTEKGKDVELRCDPISGHTALYWYRQSLGQGLEFLIYFQGNSAPDKSGLPSDRFSAERTGGSVSTLTIQRTQQEDSAVYLCASSPQGLAAGGELFFGEGSRLTVL.

This clone was seen just once. The V gene is TRBV19, the J gene TRBJ1-5; 7 bases fit TRBD1. Germline CDR1 reads LNHDA; CDR2 reads SQIVND (reference sequence). V was pared by 3 bases and J by 7 bases, with 12 bases of the junction left unmatched. CDR3 size: 16 residues. CDR3 bases: TGTGCCAGTAGTATTGGGGCAGGGGGATTAAGACAGCCCCAGCATTTT. This translates into CASSIGAGGLRQPQHF.

This clone appeared a single time. As DNA, the CDR3 is TGTGCCAGCAGTTGGGGGAATAGCAATCAGCCCCAGCATTTT. Its protein product is CASSWGNSNQPQHF. The chain employs TRBV28 and TRBJ1-5, with TRBD1 as a possible D gene (5 bases). V lost 4 bases to trimming and J lost 0 bases, with 7 bases between them. The CDR3 is 14 residues long. The germline gives CDR1 MDHEN, CDR2 SYDVKM.

The chain employs TRBV10-3 and TRBJ1-2; weak D call: TRBD1 (6 bases). CDR3 length: 13 amino acids. Germline-derived CDR1 and CDR2 are ENHRY and SYGVKD. V was trimmed by 3 bases and J by 4 bases, leaving 9 bases between them. The CDR3 region is CAISEQGVYGYTF. The CDR3 bases are TGTGCCATCAGTGAACAGGGCGTCTATGGCTACACCTTC.